These T cell receptor beta chains were read from a single sample in a study of blood T cell repertoires in COVID-19. TCRdb's table, derived via immunoSEQ multiplex PCR, lists solely in-frame clones and lacks some. Of some 260,000 clones listed, about 80% are singletons. The specimen sequenced was peripheral blood. Receptors originate from a woman older than 75 with acute or convalescent COVID-19. Both conserved end residues are part of each CDR3. A D gene is named only where the DNA matches it firmly. Clone size appears in some rows only: once, few, many, or a class for an expanded clone.

v_gene,j_gene,d_gene,abundance,CDR3nt,CDR3aa
TRBV5-6,TRBJ2-2,-,-,TGTGCCAGCAGCCGAGACACCGGGGAGCTGTTTTTT,CASSRDTGELFF
TRBV6-5,TRBJ1-2,TRBD1,-,TGTGCCAGCAGACCGGACAGGGTACCCTATGGCTACACCTTC,CASRPDRVPYGYTF
TRBV30,TRBJ1-4,-,-,TGTGCCTGGCTCCCAGGGCGGGGTGAAAAACTGTTTTTT,CAWLPGRGEKLFF
TRBV5-1,TRBJ2-2,-,-,TGCGCCAGCAGTCACGAGTCCGGGGAGCTGTTTTTT,CASSHESGELFF
TRBV4-2,TRBJ2-1,-,-,TGTGCCAGCAGCCTCCGTTTAGCGGCCCAGGCCTACAATGAGCAGTTCTTC,CASSLRLAAQAYNEQFF
TRBV5-1,TRBJ2-4,TRBD1,-,TGCGCCAGCAGCCCACAGGGGTTGGCCAAAAACATTCAGTACTTC,CASSPQGLAKNIQYF
TRBV11-2,TRBJ2-6,TRBD1,-,TGTGCCAGCAGCACGAGGACAGGCCTGGGGACCGGGGCCAACGTCCTGACTTTC,CASSTRTGLGTGANVLTF
TRBV28,TRBJ1-6,-,few,TGTGCCAGCAGTTTACTAGACTCACCCCTCCACTTT,CASSLLDSPLHF
TRBV5-1,TRBJ2-1,TRBD2,-,TGCGCCAGCAGCTTGGCGGCGGGAGGGCCTGATGAGCAGTTCTTC,CASSLAAGGPDEQFF
TRBV5-4,TRBJ1-2,TRBD1,-,TGTGCCAGCAGCTTGGAGACAGGGGGTGGCTACACCTTC,CASSLETGGGYTF
TRBV2,TRBJ1-4,TRBD1,many,TGTGCCAGCCTTCGGGACAGGGGTGGTGAAAAACTGTTTTTT,CASLRDRGGEKLFF
TRBV5-6,TRBJ1-4,-,once,TGTGCCAGCAGCTTGAAGGGGGAGGGCTTGGAAAAACTGTTTTTT,CASSLKGEGLEKLFF
TRBV5-1,TRBJ2-1,TRBD1,-,TGCGCCAGCAGGACAGCCACGACAGGGGTTCCCTATGAGCAGTTCTTC,CASRTATTGVPYEQFF
TRBV5-1,TRBJ2-7,TRBD1,-,TGCGCCAGCAGCTTGGGGGGACAGGGAACGACCTACGAGCAGTACTTC,CASSLGGQGTTYEQYF
TRBV6-5,TRBJ2-1,TRBD1,-,TGTGCCAGTTCTAGGGGGACAGGGTTCTACAATGAGCAGTTCTTC,CASSRGTGFYNEQFF
TRBV27,TRBJ2-7,TRBD1,-,TGTGCCAGCAGTTCGGGACAGTTCTACGAGCAGTACTTC,CASSSGQFYEQYF
TRBV7-9,TRBJ2-2,-,many,TGTGCCAGCAGCCCCGCGGGGACGAACACCGGGGAGCTGTTTTTT,CASSPAGTNTGELFF
TRBV10-1,TRBJ2-1,TRBD1,-,TGCGCCAGCAGTGACCCACGGACAGGCGTCACTGAGCAGTTCTTC,CASSDPRTGVTEQFF
TRBV2,TRBJ1-2,-,many,TGTGCCAGCAGCCCGGGGGGCGCCTATGGCTACACCTTC,CASSPGGAYGYTF
TRBV15,TRBJ2-7,TRBD1,-,TGTGCCACCAGCGACAGGGTCGAGCAGTACTTC,CATSDRVEQYF
TRBV5-1,TRBJ2-1,-,-,TGCGCCAGCAGCTTGGAGTCGGGTCTTGAGCAGTTCTTC,CASSLESGLEQFF
TRBV5-1,TRBJ1-3,-,-,TGCGCCAGCAGCTTTGGGGGGGCCGCTGGAAACACCATATATTTT,CASSFGGAAGNTIYF
TRBV19,TRBJ1-1,TRBD1,-,TGTGCCAGTAGTAACAGGGGCGCTTCGAACACTGAAGCTTTCTTT,CASSNRGASNTEAFF
TRBV4-3,TRBJ2-3,TRBD2,-,TGCGCCAGCAGCCAAGTCCTAGCGGGGGGGCCGGGTACGCAGTATTTT,CASSQVLAGGPGTQYF